This T cell receptor beta chain was sequenced for a study of T cell repertoires in cytomegalovirus infection. The wider study: The public TCR beta signatures pointed to both CMV infection and matching HLA type.

The CDR3 runs 13 residues. With 6 bases removed from V and 2 bases from J, the gap between germline ends came to 10 bases. Germline CDR1 reads ENHRY; CDR2 reads SYGVKD. TCRdb re-derived calls from the reads in MiXCR, one entry per CDR3 protein. This table has hundreds of thousands of distinct CDR3 sequences, approximately 10% appearing once. This clonotype was counted between two and nine times. Its antigen is unidentified. Study-wide findings and caveats: The ex vivo response showed dominance by HLA-C-restricted CMV-specific TCR beta clonotypes.

V and J are TRBV10-3 and TRBJ1-1; a possible D gene is TRBD1 (6 bases). This TCR was sampled from a human donor in good health (CMV status not recorded). Some clones in this sample may be carry-over from other donors' samples. Sequencing was done on a sample of PBMCs. The CDR3: CAISRQENTEAFF. As DNA, the CDR3 is TGTGCCATCAGCCGACAGGAAAACACTGAAGCTTTCTTT.